The source of this T cell receptor (beta chain) is a study of Tregs in tolerant kidney transplant recipients. Looking at the study overall: The nonmyeloablative bone marrow transplants came from related graft donors, with transient mixed chimerism. Study-level findings and limits: No direct test of biological reproducibility was done here. Antigen-driven expansion was suggested because donor-specific Tregs expanded more than all Tregs in tolerant patients.

On this clone: Its antigen remains unknown.

Germline V gene lookup returns CDR1 SGDLS and CDR2 YYNGEE. Trimming removed 0 bases from V and 0 bases from J, with 15 bases in between. CDR3 size: 17 residues. Sequencing was performed with immunoSEQ multiplex PCR; in TCRdb, only in-frame clones are kept and a portion is missing. This table has nearly 15,000 clones, just under 80% appearing once. Unstimulated regulatory T cells (CD4+CD25+CD127-), CD4+CD25- non-regulatory cells, CD4 and CD8 cells were FACS-sorted from thawed PBMCs. The chain combines TRBV9 with TRBJ2-5; D is uncertain. Sample: Tregs from blood, taken before the transplant. The TCR sequence derives from a human donor who received a combined kidney and bone marrow transplant. CDR3 in DNA: TGTGCCAGCAGCGTAGGAGGAGTGAATAACAACCAAGAGACCCAGTACTTC. Its translation: CASSVGGVNNNQETQYF. The whole variable domain, filled in from reference TRBV9 and TRBJ2-5, reads DSGVTQTPKHLITATGQRVTLRCSPRSGDLSVYWYQQSLDQGLQFLIQYYNGEERAKGNILERFSAQQFPDLHSELNLSSLELGDSALYFCASSVGGVNNNQETQYFGPGTRLLVL.